This entry describes one T cell receptor (beta chain). Using RNA transcripts as the source, TCR beta CDR3 regions were amplified. In the first-round RT-PCR of the TCR CDR3, the HTBI primer set was used. Via MiXCR, TCRdb re-called the multiplex PCR reads, giving one row per CDR3 protein. The table has roughly 700,000 distinct CDR3 sequences, approximately 40% seen once. The data stem from a study of T cells in Graves' hyperthyroidism and ophthalmopathy. Losses at the gene ends were 6 bases for V and 8 bases for J; bases not matched to a gene: 9. The CDR3 is 14 residues long. Germline values: CDR1 SNHLY, CDR2 FYNNEI. PBMCs were collected from a roughly 9.7 ml volume of fresh peripheral blood.

The receptor's source is a middle-aged woman with Graves' hyperthyroidism. The sample comprised blood. The chain uses TRBV2 and TRBJ1-2, with 10 nucleotides matching TRBD1. CDR3 in amino acids: CASRPGQGWEGYTF. For the CDR3, the DNA is TGTGCCAGCAGGCCGGGACAGGGGTGGGAAGGCTACACCTTC.